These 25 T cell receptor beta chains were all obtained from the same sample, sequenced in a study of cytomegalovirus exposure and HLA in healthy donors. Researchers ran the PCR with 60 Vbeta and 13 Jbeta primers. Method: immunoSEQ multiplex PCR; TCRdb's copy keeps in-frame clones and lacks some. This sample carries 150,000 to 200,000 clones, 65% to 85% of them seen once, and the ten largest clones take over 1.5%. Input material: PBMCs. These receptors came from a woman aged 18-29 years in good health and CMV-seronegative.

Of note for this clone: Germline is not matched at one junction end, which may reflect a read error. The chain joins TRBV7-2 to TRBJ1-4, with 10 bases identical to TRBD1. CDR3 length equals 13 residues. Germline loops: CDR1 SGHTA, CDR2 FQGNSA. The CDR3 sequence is CASSPFPGQGPVF. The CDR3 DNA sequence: TGTGCCAGCAGCCCTTTCCCGGGACAGGGGCCGGTTTTT.

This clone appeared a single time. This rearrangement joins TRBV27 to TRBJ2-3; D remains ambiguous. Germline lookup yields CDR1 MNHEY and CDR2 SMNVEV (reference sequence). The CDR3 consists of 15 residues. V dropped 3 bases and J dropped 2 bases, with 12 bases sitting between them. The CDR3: CASSFISVFTDTQYF. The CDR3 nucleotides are TGTGCCAGCAGTTTCATAAGCGTATTCACAGATACGCAGTATTTT.

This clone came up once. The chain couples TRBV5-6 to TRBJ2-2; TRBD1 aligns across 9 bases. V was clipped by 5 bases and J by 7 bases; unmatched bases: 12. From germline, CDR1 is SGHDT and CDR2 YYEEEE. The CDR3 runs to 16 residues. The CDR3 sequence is CASSQKGQGNGGELFF. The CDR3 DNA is TGTGCCAGCAGTCAAAAGGGACAGGGCAACGGCGGGGAGCTGTTTTTT.

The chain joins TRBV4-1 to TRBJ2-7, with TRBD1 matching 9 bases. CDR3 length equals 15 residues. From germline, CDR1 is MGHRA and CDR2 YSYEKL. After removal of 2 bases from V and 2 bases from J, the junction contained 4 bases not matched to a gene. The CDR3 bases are TGCGCCAGCAGCCAACCGGGACAGGGAACCTACGAGCAGTACTTC. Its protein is CASSQPGQGTYEQYF.

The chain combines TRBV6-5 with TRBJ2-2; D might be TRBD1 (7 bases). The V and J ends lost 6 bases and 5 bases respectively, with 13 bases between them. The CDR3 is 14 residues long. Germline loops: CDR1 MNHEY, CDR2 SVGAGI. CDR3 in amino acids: CASRQGGSTGELFF. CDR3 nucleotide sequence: TGTGCCAGCAGGCAGGGGGGATCAACCGGGGAGCTGTTTTTT.

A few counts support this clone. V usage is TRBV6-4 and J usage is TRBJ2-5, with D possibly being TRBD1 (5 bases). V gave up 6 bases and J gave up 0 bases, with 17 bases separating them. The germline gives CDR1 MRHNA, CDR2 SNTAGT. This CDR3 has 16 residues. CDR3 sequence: CASRAFGAAYQETQYF. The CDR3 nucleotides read TGTGCCAGCAGGGCATTTGGGGCGGCGTACCAAGAGACCCAGTACTTC.

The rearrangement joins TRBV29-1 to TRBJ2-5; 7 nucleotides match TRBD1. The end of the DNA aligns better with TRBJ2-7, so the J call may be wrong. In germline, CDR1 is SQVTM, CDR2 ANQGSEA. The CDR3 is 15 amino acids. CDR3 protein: CSVSPGTATFYEQYF. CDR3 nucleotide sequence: TGCAGCGTTTCTCCCGGGACAGCGACATTCTACGAGCAGTACTTC.

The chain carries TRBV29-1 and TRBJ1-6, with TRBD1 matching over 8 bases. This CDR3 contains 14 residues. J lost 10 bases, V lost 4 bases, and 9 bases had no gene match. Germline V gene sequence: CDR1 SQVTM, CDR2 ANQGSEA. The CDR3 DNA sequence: TGCAGCGTTGCTCCTGGACAGGGAGGGTCACCCCTCCACTTT. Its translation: CSVAPGQGGSPLHF. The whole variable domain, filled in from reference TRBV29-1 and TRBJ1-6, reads SAVISQKPSRDICQRGTSLTIQCQVDSQVTMMFWYRQQPGQSLTLIATANQGSEATYESGFVIDKFPISRPNLTFSTLTVSNMSPEDSSIYLCSVAPGQGGSPLHFGNGTRLTVT.

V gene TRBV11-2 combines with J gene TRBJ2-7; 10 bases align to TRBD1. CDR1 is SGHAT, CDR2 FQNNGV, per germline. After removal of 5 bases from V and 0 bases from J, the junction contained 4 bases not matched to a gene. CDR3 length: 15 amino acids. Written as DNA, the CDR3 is TGTGCCAGCAGCAGCCGGGACAGGGGCTCCTACGAGCAGTACTTC. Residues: CASSSRDRGSYEQYF.

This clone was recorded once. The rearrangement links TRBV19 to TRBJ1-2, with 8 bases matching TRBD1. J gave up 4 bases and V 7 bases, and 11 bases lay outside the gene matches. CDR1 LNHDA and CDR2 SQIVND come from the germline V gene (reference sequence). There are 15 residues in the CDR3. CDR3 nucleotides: TGTGCCAGTAACACCGACGGGACAGGATCCTATGGCTACACCTTC. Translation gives CASNTDGTGSYGYTF.

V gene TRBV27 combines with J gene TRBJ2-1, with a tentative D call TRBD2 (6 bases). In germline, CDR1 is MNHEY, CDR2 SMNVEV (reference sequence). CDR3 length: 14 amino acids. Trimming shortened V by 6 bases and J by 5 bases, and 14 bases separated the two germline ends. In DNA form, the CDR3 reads TGTGCCAGCAGGCTGGGACTCTGGGACAATGAGCAGTTCTTC. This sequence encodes CASRLGLWDNEQFF.

CDR3 amino acids: CSVEDGQGANTEAFF. The CDR3 DNA follows: TGCAGCGTTGAAGACGGACAGGGGGCGAACACTGAAGCTTTCTTT. The chain combines TRBV29-1 with TRBJ1-1; 11 bases line up with TRBD1. CDR1 is SQVTM, CDR2 ANQGSEA, per germline. V lost 0 bases and J lost 1; bases outside the gene matches: 1. CDR3 length equals 15 residues.

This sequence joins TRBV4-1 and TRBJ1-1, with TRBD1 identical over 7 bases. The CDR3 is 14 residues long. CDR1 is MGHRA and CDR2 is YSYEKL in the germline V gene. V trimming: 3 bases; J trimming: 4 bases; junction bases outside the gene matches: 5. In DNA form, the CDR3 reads TGCGCCAGCAGCCATCGTACAGGGGCCACTGAAGCTTTCTTT. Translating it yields CASSHRTGATEAFF.

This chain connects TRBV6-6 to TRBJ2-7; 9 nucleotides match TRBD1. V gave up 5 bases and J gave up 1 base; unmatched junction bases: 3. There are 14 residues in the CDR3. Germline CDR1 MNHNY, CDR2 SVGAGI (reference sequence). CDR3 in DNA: TGTGCCAGCAGTGGGGACAGGGTGTCCTACGAGCAGTACTTC. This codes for CASSGDRVSYEQYF.

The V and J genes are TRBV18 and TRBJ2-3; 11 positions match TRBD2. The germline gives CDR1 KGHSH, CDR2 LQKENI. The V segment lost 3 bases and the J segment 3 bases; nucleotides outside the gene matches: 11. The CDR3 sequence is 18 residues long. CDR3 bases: TGTGCCAGCTCACCCCGAGATATAGCGGGGGGGCATACAGATACGCAGTATTTT. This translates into CASSPRDIAGGHTDTQYF.

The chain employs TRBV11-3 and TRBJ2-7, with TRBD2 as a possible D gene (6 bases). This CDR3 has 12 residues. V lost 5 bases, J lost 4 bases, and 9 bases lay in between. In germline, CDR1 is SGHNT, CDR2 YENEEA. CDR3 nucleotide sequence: TGTGCCAGCAGCCTCGGGAGATACGAGCAGTACTTC. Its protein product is CASSLGRYEQYF.

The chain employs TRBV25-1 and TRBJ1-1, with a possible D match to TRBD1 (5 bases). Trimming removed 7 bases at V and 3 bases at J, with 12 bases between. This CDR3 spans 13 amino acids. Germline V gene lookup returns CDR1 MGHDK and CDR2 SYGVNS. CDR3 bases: TGTGCCAGCACAGGGTTGGGGTACACTGAAGCTTTCTTT. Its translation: CASTGLGYTEAFF.

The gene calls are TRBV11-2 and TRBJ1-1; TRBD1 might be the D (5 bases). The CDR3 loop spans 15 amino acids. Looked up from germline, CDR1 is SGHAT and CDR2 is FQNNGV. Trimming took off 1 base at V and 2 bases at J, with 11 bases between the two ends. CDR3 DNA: TGTGCCAGCAGCTTAGCGGCGGGGGTTAACACTGAAGCTTTCTTT. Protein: CASSLAAGVNTEAFF.

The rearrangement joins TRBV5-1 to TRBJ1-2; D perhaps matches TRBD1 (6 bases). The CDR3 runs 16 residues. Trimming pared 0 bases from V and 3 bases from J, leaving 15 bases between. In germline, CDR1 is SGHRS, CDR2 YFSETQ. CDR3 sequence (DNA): TGCGCCAGCAGCTTGGGACGACAGGTAGACGACTATGGCTACACCTTC. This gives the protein CASSLGRQVDDYGYTF.

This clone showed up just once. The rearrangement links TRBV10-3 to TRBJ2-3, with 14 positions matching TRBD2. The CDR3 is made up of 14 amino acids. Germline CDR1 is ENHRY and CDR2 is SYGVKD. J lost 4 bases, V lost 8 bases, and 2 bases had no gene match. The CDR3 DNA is TGTGCCATCCGGACTAGCGGGGGGCCAGATACGCAGTATTTT. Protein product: CAIRTSGGPDTQYF.

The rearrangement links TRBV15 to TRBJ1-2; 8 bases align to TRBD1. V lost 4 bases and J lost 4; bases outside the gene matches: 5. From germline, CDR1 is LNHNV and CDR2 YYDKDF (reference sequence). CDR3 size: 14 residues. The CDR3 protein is CATSKDRVVYGYTF. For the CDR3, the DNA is TGTGCCACCAGCAAGGACAGGGTGGTCTATGGCTACACCTTC.

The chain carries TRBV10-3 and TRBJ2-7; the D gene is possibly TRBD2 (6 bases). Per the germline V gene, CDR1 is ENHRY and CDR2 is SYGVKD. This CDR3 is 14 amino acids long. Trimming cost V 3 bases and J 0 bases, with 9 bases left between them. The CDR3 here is CAISDGGNSYEQYF. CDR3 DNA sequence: TGTGCCATCAGTGACGGAGGGAACTCCTACGAGCAGTACTTC.

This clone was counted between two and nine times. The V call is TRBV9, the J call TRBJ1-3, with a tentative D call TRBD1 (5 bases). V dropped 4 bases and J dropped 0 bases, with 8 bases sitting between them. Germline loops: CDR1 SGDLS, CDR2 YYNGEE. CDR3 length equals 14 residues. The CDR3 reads CASSWGDSGNTIYF. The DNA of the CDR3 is TGTGCCAGCAGCTGGGGGGACTCTGGAAACACCATATATTTT.

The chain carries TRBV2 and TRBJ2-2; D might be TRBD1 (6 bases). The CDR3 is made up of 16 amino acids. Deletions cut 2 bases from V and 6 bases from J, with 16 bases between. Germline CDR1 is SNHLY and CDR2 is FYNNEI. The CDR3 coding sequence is TGTGCCAGCAGTGAAAAGGTGAAGGGGGTTTCCGGGGAGCTGTTTTTT. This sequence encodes CASSEKVKGVSGELFF.

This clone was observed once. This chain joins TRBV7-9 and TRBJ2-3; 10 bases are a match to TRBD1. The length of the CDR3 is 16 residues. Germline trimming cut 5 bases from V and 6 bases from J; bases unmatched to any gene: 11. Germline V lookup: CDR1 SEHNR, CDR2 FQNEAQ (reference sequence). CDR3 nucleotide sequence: TGTGCCAGCAGCACCTTCGACAGGGGGCGCAGGGATACGCAGTATTTT. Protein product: CASSTFDRGRRDTQYF.